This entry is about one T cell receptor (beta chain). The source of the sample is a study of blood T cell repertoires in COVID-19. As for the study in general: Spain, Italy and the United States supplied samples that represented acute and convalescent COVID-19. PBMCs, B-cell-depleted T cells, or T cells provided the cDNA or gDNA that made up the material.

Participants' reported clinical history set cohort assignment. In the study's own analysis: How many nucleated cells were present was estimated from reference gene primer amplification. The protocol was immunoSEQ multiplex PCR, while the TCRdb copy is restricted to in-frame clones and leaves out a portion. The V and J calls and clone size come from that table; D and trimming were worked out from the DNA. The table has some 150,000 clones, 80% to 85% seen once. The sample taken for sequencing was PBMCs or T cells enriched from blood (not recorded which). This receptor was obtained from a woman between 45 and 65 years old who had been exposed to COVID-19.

The CDR3, as DNA: TGTGCCAGCAGCTCGCGGACAGGTAGATCCGAGACCCAGTACTTC. Translating it yields CASSSRTGRSETQYF. This chain links TRBV7-9 with TRBJ2-5, with 7 nucleotides matching TRBD1. CDR1 and CDR2 (germline): SEHNR, FQNEAQ (reference sequence). The V and J ends lost 4 bases and 5 bases, in that order; junction bases with no gene match: 10. The CDR3 loop spans 15 amino acids.